This T cell receptor (beta chain) comes out of a study of HIV-infected patients and healthy controls. The CDR3 is 12 amino acids. Trimming removed 0 bases from V and 7 bases from J, with 7 bases in between. Germline CDR1 and CDR2: DFQATT and SNEGSKA (reference sequence). One entry per CDR3 protein results from TCRdb running MiXCR on the 5' RACE reads. The sample has under 70,000 distinct CDR3 sequences; over 15% are singletons. The chain combines TRBV20-1 with TRBJ1-5; D gene ambiguous. The material sequenced was CD4+ T cells from blood. The TCR sequence derives from a human donor in good health. The CDR3 coding sequence is TGCAGTGCTAGAGATCATAGCCAGCCCCAGCATTTT. Protein product: CSARDHSQPQHF.